The next 16 T cell receptor beta chains were all read from a single sample in a study of T-cell reconstitution after alpha-beta-depleted transplantation in children. Using unique molecular identifiers, the investigators prepared the TCRbeta library. Each CDR3 protein is one row after TCRdb ran MiXCR on the PCR reads. This table holds about 470,000 distinct CDR3 sequences, 43% found once. The source was PBMCs, collected before TCRalphabeta/CD19-depleted stem cell transplant. The receptors here all came from a girl aged 2-10 years with aplastic anemia, due to receive a stem cell transplant.

V usage is TRBV20-1 and J usage is TRBJ2-1; D possibly corresponds to TRBD2 (7 bases). CDR3 size: 11 residues. V shed 3 bases and J shed 9 bases, with 9 bases lying between them. Germline values: CDR1 DFQATT, CDR2 SNEGSKA (reference sequence). The CDR3 protein is CSARRGGEQFF. DNA of the CDR3: TGCAGTGCTAGGAGGGGGGGTGAGCAGTTCTTC.

Worth noting for this clonotype: The junction departs from germline at one end; a sequencing error may be responsible. V gene TRBV5-1 combines with J gene TRBJ2-3; TRBD1 matches at 9 bases. Per germline, CDR1 SGHRS and CDR2 YFSETQ. This CDR3 contains 14 residues. The CDR3 loop reads CASSPDRGPDTQYF. The DNA for the CDR3 is TGTGCCAGCAGCCCGGACAGGGGCCCAGATACGCAGTATTTT. The full variable domain, completed using reference TRBV5-1 and TRBJ2-3, is KAGVTQTPRYLIKTRGQQVTLSCSPISGHRSVSWYQQTPGQGLQFLFEYFSETQRNKGNFPGRFSGRQFSNSRSEMNVSTLELGDSALYLCASSPDRGPDTQYFGPGTRLTVL.

This clonotype has at least ten counts. V gene TRBV5-1 combines with J gene TRBJ1-2; 12 nucleotides line up with TRBD1. Germline lookup yields CDR1 SGHRS and CDR2 YFSETQ. V was clipped by 3 bases and J by 3 bases; unmatched bases: 3. The CDR3 sequence is 15 residues long. The CDR3 DNA reads TGCGCCAGCAGCTGGGGACAGGGGGCGGACTATGGCTACACCTTC. Protein: CASSWGQGADYGYTF.

This clonotype appeared many times. The rearrangement links TRBV5-1 to TRBJ2-3; TRBD1 agrees at 7 bases. Germline CDR1 and CDR2: SGHRS and YFSETQ. The CDR3 consists of 15 residues. J lost 1 base, V lost 5 bases, and 7 bases had no gene match. DNA for the CDR3: TGCGCCAGCAGTGTTCCAACAGGGGGCACAGATACGCAGTATTTT. Its translation: CASSVPTGGTDTQYF.

This chain connects TRBV12-3 or TRBV12-4 to TRBJ2-7; weak D call: TRBD2 (6 bases). V shed 5 bases and J shed 5 bases, with 13 bases lying between them. This CDR3 comprises 13 residues. Written as DNA, the CDR3 is TGTGCCAGCAGTGGGGTGACTAGGCACGAGCAGTACTTC. Its translation is CASSGVTRHEQYF.

This clonotype was seen at least ten times. The V gene is TRBV5-1, the J gene TRBJ2-3; a possible D gene is TRBD1 (5 bases). Germline loops: CDR1 SGHRS, CDR2 YFSETQ. V lost 0 bases, J lost 5 bases, and 7 bases lay in between. The CDR3 is made up of 13 amino acids. The CDR3 sequence: CASSLDQGDTQYF. The CDR3 DNA sequence: TGCGCCAGCAGCTTGGATCAGGGAGATACGCAGTATTTT.

This clonotype was seen a handful of times. The chain uses TRBV4-1 and TRBJ2-1, with 11 nucleotides matching TRBD2. Unmatched junction bases numbered 7, after V lost 0 bases and J lost 3 bases. This CDR3 spans 18 amino acids. Germline V gene lookup returns CDR1 MGHRA and CDR2 YSYEKL. The CDR3, as DNA: TGCGCCAGCAGCCAAGAGGGGCTACTAGCGGGAGTCTACAATGAGCAGTTCTTC. As protein: CASSQEGLLAGVYNEQFF.

CDR3 in DNA: TGTGCCAGCAGCTTACTTGGAGGAAAAGAGGACACAGATACGCAGTATTTT. This sequence encodes CASSLLGGKEDTDTQYF. This chain links TRBV7-9 with TRBJ2-3, with D perhaps TRBD2 (5 bases). The CDR3 is made up of 17 amino acids. Germline V lookup: CDR1 SEHNR, CDR2 FQNEAQ (reference sequence). V dropped 2 bases and J dropped 2 bases, with 17 bases sitting between them.

This clonotype was seen once. The chain joins TRBV9 to TRBJ2-7; D is possibly TRBD1 (6 bases). The V gene's germline CDR1 is SGDLS and CDR2 YYNGEE. This CDR3 is built from 14 residues. Trimming left V 2 bases short and J 6 bases short, with 15 bases between. DNA for the CDR3: TGTGCCAGCAGCGTTGGGGGCGCTGGGAGCGAGCAGTACTTC. It translates to CASSVGGAGSEQYF.

This clonotype came up many times. As DNA, the CDR3 is TGCGCCAGCAGCTTCGACAGCAACACTGAAGCTTTCTTT. Amino acids: CASSFDSNTEAFF. J is TRBJ1-1 and V is TRBV5-1, with D possibly being TRBD1 (5 bases). Trimming removed 2 bases from V and 2 bases from J, with 7 bases in between. CDR1 and CDR2 from the germline V gene are SGHRS and YFSETQ. The CDR3 has 13 residues.

This clonotype appeared a few times. The chain links TRBV4-2 to TRBJ2-5; 7 bases map to TRBD1. Germline V lookup: CDR1 LGHNA, CDR2 YNFKEQ. There are 14 residues in the CDR3. V dropped 1 base and J dropped 4; count of bases not matched to a gene: 3. DNA for the CDR3: TGTGCCAGCAGCCAAGTAACAGGGGTAGAGACCCAGTACTTC. Translation: CASSQVTGVETQYF.

This rearrangement joins TRBV5-1 to TRBJ2-7, with 8 bases matching TRBD1. With V trimmed by 4 bases and J by 5 bases, 11 bases remained unmatched. CDR1 is SGHRS and CDR2 is YFSETQ in the germline V gene. There are 15 residues in the CDR3. Here the CDR3 DNA reads TGCGCCAGCAGCGGCACCCAGGGGGCCATGCACGAGCAGTACTTC. It is translated as CASSGTQGAMHEQYF.

The chain links TRBV6-1 to TRBJ2-7; D possibly corresponds to TRBD2 (6 bases). The germline V gene encodes CDR1 MNHNS and CDR2 SASEGT. The V end lost 1 base, the J end lost 12 bases, and 13 bases lay between the germline ends. The CDR3 is 12 amino acids. CDR3 region: CASSEGLRETYF. The CDR3 DNA reads as TGTGCCAGCAGTGAAGGCTTACGGGAGACGTACTTC.

In this sample, this clonotype turned up a few times. The chain links TRBV12-3 or TRBV12-4 to TRBJ2-3; 8 nucleotides agree with TRBD1. Unmatched junction bases numbered 4, after V lost 2 bases and J lost 6 bases. This CDR3 spans 14 amino acids. The CDR3 region has the DNA TGTGCCAGCAGTTTAATGGACAGGGCTGATACGCAGTATTTT. This translates into CASSLMDRADTQYF.

This chain uses TRBV7-9 with TRBJ2-1, with a tentative D call TRBD2 (5 bases). Germline CDR1 SEHNR, CDR2 FQNEAQ (reference sequence). With 0 bases removed from V and 2 bases from J, the gap between germline ends came to 11 bases. This CDR3 comprises 16 residues. The CDR3 region has the DNA TGTGCCAGCAGCTTAGCCGGTGCGGGTCCCTACAATGAGCAGTTCTTC. It specifies CASSLAGAGPYNEQFF.

In its sample, this clonotype was seen a few times. The chain couples TRBV5-6 to TRBJ1-6, with D tentatively TRBD1 (5 bases). Germline CDR1 SGHDT, CDR2 YYEEEE. Trimming stripped 1 base from V and 7 bases from J, with 9 bases between. This CDR3 is 14 amino acids long. CDR3 sequence: CASSLRGWNSPLHF. CDR3 DNA: TGTGCCAGCAGCTTGCGGGGGTGGAATTCACCCCTCCACTTT.